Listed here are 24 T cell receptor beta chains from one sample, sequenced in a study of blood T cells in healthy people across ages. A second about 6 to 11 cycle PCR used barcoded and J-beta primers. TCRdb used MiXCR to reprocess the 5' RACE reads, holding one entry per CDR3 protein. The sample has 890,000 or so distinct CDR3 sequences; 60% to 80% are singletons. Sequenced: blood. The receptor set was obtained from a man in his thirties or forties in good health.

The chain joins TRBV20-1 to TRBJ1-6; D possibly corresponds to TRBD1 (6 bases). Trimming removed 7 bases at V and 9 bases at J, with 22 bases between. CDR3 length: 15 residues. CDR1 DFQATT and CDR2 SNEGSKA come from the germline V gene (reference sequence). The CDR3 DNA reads TGCAGTGTCGCTTCAGGGGACCGGGAGAGTTCACCCCTCCACTTT. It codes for CSVASGDRESSPLHF.

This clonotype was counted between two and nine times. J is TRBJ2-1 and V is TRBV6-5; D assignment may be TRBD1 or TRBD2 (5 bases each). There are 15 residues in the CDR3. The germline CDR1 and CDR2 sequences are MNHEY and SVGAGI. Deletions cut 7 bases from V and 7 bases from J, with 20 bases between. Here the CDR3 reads CASTPPRGRGNEQFF. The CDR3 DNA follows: TGTGCCAGCACTCCTCCGAGGGGACGAGGGAATGAGCAGTTCTTC.

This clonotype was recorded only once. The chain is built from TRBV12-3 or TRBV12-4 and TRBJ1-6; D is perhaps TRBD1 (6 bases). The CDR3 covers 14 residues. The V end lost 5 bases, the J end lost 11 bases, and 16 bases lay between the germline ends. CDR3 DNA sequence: TGTGCCAGCAGTCAGACAGGCCCGGTTGCACCCCTCCACTTT. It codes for CASSQTGPVAPLHF.

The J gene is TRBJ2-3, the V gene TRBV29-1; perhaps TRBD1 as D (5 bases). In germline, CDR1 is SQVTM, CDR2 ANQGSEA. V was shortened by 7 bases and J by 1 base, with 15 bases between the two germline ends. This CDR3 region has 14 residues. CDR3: CSAEDPRGTDTQYF. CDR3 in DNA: TGCAGCGCAGAGGACCCCAGGGGCACAGATACGCAGTATTTT.

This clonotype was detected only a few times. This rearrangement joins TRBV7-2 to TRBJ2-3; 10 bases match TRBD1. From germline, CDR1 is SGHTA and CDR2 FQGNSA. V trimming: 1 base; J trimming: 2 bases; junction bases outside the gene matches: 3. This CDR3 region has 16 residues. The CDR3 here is CASSLVGQGSTDTQYF. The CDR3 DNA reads TGTGCCAGCAGCTTAGTGGGACAGGGGTCCACAGATACGCAGTATTTT. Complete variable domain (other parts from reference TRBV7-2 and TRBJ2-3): GAGVSQSPSNKVTEKGKDVELRCDPISGHTALYWYRQSLGQGLEFLIYFQGNSAPDKSGLPSDRFSAERTGGSVSTLTIQRTQQEDSAVYLCASSLVGQGSTDTQYFGPGTRLTVL.

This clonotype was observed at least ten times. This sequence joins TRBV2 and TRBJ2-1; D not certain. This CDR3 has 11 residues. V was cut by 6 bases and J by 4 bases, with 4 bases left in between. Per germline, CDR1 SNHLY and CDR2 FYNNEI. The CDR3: CASSEYNEQFF. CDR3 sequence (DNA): TGTGCCAGCAGCGAATACAATGAGCAGTTCTTC.

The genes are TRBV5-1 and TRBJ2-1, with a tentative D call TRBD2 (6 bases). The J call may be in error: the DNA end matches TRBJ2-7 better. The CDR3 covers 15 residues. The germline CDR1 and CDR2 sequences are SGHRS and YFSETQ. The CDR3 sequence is CASSLLPGGVYEQYF. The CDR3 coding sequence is TGCGCCAGCAGCTTGTTACCCGGAGGGGTCTACGAGCAGTACTTC.

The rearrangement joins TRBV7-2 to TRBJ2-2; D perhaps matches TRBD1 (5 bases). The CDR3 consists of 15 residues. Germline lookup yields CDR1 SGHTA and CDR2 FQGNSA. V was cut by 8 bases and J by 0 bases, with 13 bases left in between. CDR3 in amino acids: CASAQQVANTGELFF. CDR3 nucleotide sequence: TGTGCCAGCGCTCAACAGGTCGCGAACACCGGGGAGCTGTTTTTT.

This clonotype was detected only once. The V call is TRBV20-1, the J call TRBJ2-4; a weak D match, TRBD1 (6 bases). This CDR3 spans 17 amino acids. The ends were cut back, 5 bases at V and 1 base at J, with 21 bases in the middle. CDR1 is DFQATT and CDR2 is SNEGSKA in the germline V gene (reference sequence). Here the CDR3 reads CSAPILQGRLAKNIQYF. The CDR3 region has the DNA TGCAGTGCTCCGATCTTACAGGGTCGTTTGGCCAAAAACATTCAGTACTTC.

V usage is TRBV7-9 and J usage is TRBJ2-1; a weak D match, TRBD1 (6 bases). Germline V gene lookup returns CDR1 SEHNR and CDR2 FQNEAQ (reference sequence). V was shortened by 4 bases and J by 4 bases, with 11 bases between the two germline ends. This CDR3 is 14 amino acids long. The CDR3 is CASSSRDIYNEQFF. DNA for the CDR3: TGTGCCAGCAGCTCCCGGGACATATACAATGAGCAGTTCTTC.

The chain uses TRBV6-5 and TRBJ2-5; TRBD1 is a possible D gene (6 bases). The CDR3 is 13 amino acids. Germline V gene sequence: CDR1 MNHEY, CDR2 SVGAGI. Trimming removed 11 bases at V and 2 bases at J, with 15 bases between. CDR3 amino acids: CAVRRGIQETQYF. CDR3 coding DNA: TGTGCCGTCCGTAGGGGGATTCAAGAGACCCAGTACTTC.

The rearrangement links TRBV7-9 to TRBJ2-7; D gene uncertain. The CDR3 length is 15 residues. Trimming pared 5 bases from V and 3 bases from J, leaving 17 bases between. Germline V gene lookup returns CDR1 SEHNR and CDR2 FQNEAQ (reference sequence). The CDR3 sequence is CASSPGLDIDYEQYF. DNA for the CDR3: TGTGCCAGCAGCCCAGGTCTGGATATAGACTACGAGCAGTACTTC.

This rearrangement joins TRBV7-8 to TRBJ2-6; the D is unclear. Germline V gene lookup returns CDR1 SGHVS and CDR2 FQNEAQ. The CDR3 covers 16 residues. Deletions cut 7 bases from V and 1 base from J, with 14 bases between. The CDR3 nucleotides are TGTGCCAGCAACTCCCCGTCCCCATCTGGGGCCAACGTCCTGACTTTC. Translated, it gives CASNSPSPSGANVLTF. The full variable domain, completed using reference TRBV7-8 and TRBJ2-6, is GAGVSQSPRYKVAKRGQDVALRCDPISGHVSLFWYQQALGQGPEFLTYFQNEAQLDKSGLPSDRFFAERPEGSVSTLKIQRTQQEDSAVYLCASNSPSPSGANVLTFGAGSRLTVL.

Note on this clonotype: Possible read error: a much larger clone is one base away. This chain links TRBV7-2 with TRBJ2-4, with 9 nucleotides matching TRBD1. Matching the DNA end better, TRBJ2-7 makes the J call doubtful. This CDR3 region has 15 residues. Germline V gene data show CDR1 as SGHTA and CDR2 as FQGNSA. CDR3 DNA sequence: TGTGCCAGCAGCTTAGCCGGGACAGGGCGCTACGAGCAGTACTTC. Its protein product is CASSLAGTGRYEQYF.

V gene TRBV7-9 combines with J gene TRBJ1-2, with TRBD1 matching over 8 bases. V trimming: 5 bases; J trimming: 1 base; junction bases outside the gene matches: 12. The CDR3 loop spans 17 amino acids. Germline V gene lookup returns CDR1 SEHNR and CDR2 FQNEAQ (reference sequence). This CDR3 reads CASSDTARQGINYGYTF. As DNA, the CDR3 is TGTGCCAGCAGCGACACGGCCCGACAGGGGATTAACTATGGCTACACCTTC.

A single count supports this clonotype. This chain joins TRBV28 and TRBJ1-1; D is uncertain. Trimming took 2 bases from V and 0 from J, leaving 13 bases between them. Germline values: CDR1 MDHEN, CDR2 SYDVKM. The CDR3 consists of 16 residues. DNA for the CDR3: TGTGCCAGCAGTTTACCGGGCAGAGCTATGAACACTGAAGCTTTCTTT. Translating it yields CASSLPGRAMNTEAFF.

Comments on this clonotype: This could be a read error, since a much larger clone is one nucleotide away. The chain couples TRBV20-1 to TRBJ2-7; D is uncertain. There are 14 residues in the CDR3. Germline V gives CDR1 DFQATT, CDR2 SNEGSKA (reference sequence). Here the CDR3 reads CSAPTGFPSYGQYF. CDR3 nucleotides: TGCAGTGCCCCGACCGGGTTCCCCTCCTACGGGCAGTACTTC.

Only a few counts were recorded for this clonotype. CDR3 coding DNA: TGTGCCATCAGTGGGGGGGCCGATGAGCAGTTCTTC. Protein sequence: CAISGGADEQFF. The chain couples TRBV10-3 to TRBJ2-1; D is possibly TRBD1 or TRBD2 (6 bases each). The germline V gene encodes CDR1 ENHRY and CDR2 SYGVKD. The V end was cut by 4 bases, the J end by 8 bases, with 9 bases between. The CDR3 sequence is 12 residues long.

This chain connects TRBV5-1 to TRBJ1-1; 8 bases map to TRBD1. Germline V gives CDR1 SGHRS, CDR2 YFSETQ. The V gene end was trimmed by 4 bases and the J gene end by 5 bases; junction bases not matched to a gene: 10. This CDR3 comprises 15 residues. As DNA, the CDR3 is TGCGCCAGCAGCATCGCAGGGGGCGCTTCGACTGAAGCTTTCTTT. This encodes CASSIAGGASTEAFF.

In nucleotides, the CDR3 is TGTGCCAGCAGCTACTCCGTAACAGGGAATTGGGGCAATGAGCAGTTCTTC. It encodes CASSYSVTGNWGNEQFF. This rearrangement joins TRBV11-2 to TRBJ2-1, with D possibly being TRBD1 (6 bases). CDR3 length: 17 residues. Germline V lookup: CDR1 SGHAT, CDR2 FQNNGV. V lost 4 bases and J 6 bases, leaving 22 bases between the germline ends.

Written as DNA, the CDR3 is TGTGCCAGCAGCCACGCAGCCGGGACTAGCGGACTCTCCTACAATGAGCAGTTCTTC. Its translation: CASSHAAGTSGLSYNEQFF. This chain connects TRBV3-1 to TRBJ2-1; TRBD2 matches 11 bases. Per the germline V gene, CDR1 is LGHDT and CDR2 is YNNKEL (reference sequence). The length of the CDR3 is 19 residues. The junction had 10 bases not matched to a gene; V was cut back by 3 bases and J by 0 bases.

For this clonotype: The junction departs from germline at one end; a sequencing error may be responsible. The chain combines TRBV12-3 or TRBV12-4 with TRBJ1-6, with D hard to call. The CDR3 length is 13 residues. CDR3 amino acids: CSSSRWEDSPLHF. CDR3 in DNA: TGTTCCAGCAGCCGGTGGGAGGATTCACCCCTCCACTTT.

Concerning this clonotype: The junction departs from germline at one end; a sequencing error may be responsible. The CDR3 region is CASRYLNTEAFF. The CDR3 DNA is TGTGCCAGCAGGTACTTGAACACTGAAGCTTTCTTT. The V gene is TRBV6-6, the J gene TRBJ1-1; D is undetermined. This CDR3 has 12 amino acids. CDR1 is MNHNY and CDR2 is SVGAGI in the germline V gene (reference sequence).

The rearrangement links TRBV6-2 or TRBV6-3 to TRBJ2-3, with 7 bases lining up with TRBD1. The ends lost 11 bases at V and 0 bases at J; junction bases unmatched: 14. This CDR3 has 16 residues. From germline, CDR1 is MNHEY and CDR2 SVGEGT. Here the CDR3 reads CAVTGEKYSSTDTQYF. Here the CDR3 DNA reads TGTGCCGTCACAGGGGAGAAGTACTCTAGCACAGATACGCAGTATTTT.